This TCR beta chain emerged from a study of cytomegalovirus exposure and HLA in healthy donors (TCRdb year 2017). Notes on the research overall: An earlier analysis of around 600 of the donors reported 250 to 350 Gb of sequence data and about 100 million unique TCR beta sequences from around 200 million T cells. Four to six DR-DQ haplotypes were handled as single units for association and clustering, since linkage in the cohort was strong. All discovery cohort repertoires had been generated using a single sequencing platform. Donor age, sex, ethnicity and CMV serostatus were compiled together with the repertoire data. Among around 400 genotyped donors of the cohort, an average of roughly 230,000 unique TCR beta nucleotide sequences was sequenced per donor, of which about 20% were non-productive. In an earlier analysis of 500 to 650 of the donors, high-throughput TCR beta sequencing was used to judge whether each TCR beta V gene segment behaved as functional or pseudogenic. Of the roughly 400 genotyped donors, 75% to 85% were placed in the genetic ancestry cluster associated with self-reported Caucasian donors. The study was designed to test whether signatures of past pathogen exposure could be identified by cataloging public T cell receptors. HLA typing covered class I and class II loci at four-digit resolution. A later genetic analysis took genome-wide SNP genotypes for about 55% of the 666 donors and used that subset as a discovery cohort. To predict cytomegalovirus infection status, the study brought together high-throughput TCR immunosequencing, statistical association of individual TCRs with disease status, and machine learning. Roughly 300 gigabases of sequencing data and approximately 85 million unique TCR sequences were included in an early release covering 550 to 650 HLA-typed donors. Rather than using new phenotypic data, the later analysis identified candidate immune exposures from TCR beta sequences and from how often those sequences occurred across donors. The T cell repertoires of some 700 subjects were profiled by immunosequencing and related to cytomegalovirus serostatus. In addition to the first cohort of around 670 subjects, a separate validation cohort of 120 different subjects was used. To study patterns of TCR occurrence, a later analysis re-analyzed previously published TCR beta repertoires from 600 to 750 donors and added high-resolution HLA genotyping. The number of typed donors differed by locus: 629-630 for A, B, C, DRB1 and DQB1; 522 for DQA1; approximately 610 for DPA1; and some 430 for DPB1.

In total, roughly 710 healthy bone marrow donors made up the cohort. At the time of sampling, all cohort members were nominally healthy, though unrecorded immune exposures were likely present. The donor tested CMV seropositive, placing the donor among the approximately 290 seropositive members of the cohort. A peripheral blood sample was provided by each donor, and peripheral blood mononuclear cells were used for TCR beta sequencing. The Qiagen DNeasy Blood Extraction Kit was used to extract genomic DNA from the blood cell samples. CDR1 SGHVS and CDR2 FQNEAQ were looked up in the germline V gene. V is shortened by 4 bases, J by 0 bases, and the region joining them spans 16 bases. Counted from cysteine to phenylalanine, this CDR3 has 17 amino acids. Only the CDR3 region is kept as DNA, spanning 51 bases read in frame from base 1. This clone was picked up a small number of times. There is no known antigen for this receptor. Per-base quality was not reported, and no clone a single base away is much larger than it.

Libraries came from the immunoSEQ multiplex PCR assay. A mixture of 60 forward primers for TCR Vbeta segments and 13 reverse primers for TCR Jbeta segments was used in the multiplex PCR. The CDR3 region of rearranged TCR beta genes was amplified from genomic DNA with a multiplex PCR assay. The amplified TCR beta libraries were sequenced on the Illumina HiSeq System as 87-base-pair reads. The authors processed their data as follows. In a later analysis, roughly 80 million unique TCR beta chains were counted across the 650 to 750 repertoires, and about 10 million of these chains were shared by at least two donors. Raw reads were error-corrected and collapsed into unique sequences with a nearest-neighbor algorithm that merged closely related sequences to remove PCR and sequencing errors. CDR3 sequences were aligned to IMGT reference sequences to assign V, D and J gene segments. Each retained sequence needed at least a six-nucleotide match to both a V gene segment and a J gene segment. Rearrangements were classified as productive when the CDR3 lacked stop codons and remained in frame with V and J, and all other rearrangements were classified as non-productive. Following IMGT convention, CDR3 was defined as the stretch from the second conserved V-encoded cysteine up to the conserved J-encoded phenylalanine. Sequences without an unambiguous match to a single V gene segment were excluded from the earlier analysis of about 630 of the donors. In an earlier analysis of approximately 610 of the donors, V segments were called functional above 56.7% productive rearrangements and were called segregating when the between-donor standard deviation exceeded 5%. To diagnose cytomegalovirus status from the catalog of TCR beta chain sequences, a statistical classification framework was built. V and J gene assignment, in a later analysis, came from comparing TCR nucleotide sequences with IMGT/GENE-DB human TR gene sequences. The TCRdist pipeline was used in a later analysis to assign CDR3 sequences and most-parsimonious VDJ recombination scenarios. A later analysis defined each TCR beta chain by its CDR3 amino acid sequence plus V-gene family, and excluded reads lacking a unique V-gene family. To address suspected cross-contamination and a sequencing artifact, a later analysis removed several hundred highly shared, low-generation-probability nucleotide sequences. In a later analysis, a clonal expansion index for each public chain was calculated from normalized within-repertoire ranks of inferred template counts. In a later analysis, generation probabilities were computed with a VDJ recombination model fitted to out-of-frame rearrangements, and the resulting probabilities were checked against IGoR. Hypergeometric tests were used in a later analysis to score TCR-TCR, TCR-HLA and TCR-CMV co-occurrence, with a repertoire-size bias correction applied to the TCR pairs. In a later analysis, false discovery rates were estimated by permuting HLA or CMV assignments 20 times. In a later analysis, co-occurring TCRs were grouped using DBSCAN, and TCRdist sequence similarity was added for clustering within HLA-allele-positive subsets. Co-occurrence clustering excluded repertoires with fewer than 30,000 or more than 120,000 public chains, plus five with anomalous nucleotide sharing. TCRdb obtained this table from immuneACCESS and retained in-frame rearrangements with V and J assigned. These tables miss some clones; where compared with another copy, unresolved V genes account for less than half of the shortfall, and the remainder is unexplained. V and J calls and clone size are those listed in that table; D and trimming were worked out from the DNA. This sample holds roughly 100,000 clones; about 9.5% were observed only once. Of the sample, 5.5% to 7.5% falls within the top ten clones.

Broader findings and caveats from the paper: A later analysis found that TCR association rates varied across HLA loci, with DRB1 alleles showing the most associated TCRs and HLA-C alleles the fewest. The cohort was sequenced for TCR beta chains only, and without alpha or paired-chain data the features that could be detected were limited. A further reported finding was that TCR beta sequences accurately predicted the HLA-A and HLA-B alleles for most subjects in the first cohort. The earlier analysis of about 600 of the donors excluded some 15 rarely observed V segments, including chromosome 9 orphons, because counts were too low. According to a later analysis, parvovirus B19, influenza, CMV and Epstein-Barr virus appeared linked to several top co-occurrence clusters. Assigning TCR associations to individual alleles was difficult when HLA alleles, especially DR and DQ, strongly co-occurred. In the study, approximately 160 TCR beta chains were listed as associated with cytomegalovirus. A later analysis found that HLA-associated TCR beta chains were more clonally expanded and had lower generation probabilities than equally common non-associated chains. While some public TCRs were present in many individuals, most TCR sequences turned up only very rarely across donors. The only immune exposure information available for the cohort was CMV serostatus. The classifier was reported to diagnose cytomegalovirus status with high specificity and sensitivity in both the original and validation cohorts. A later genetic analysis reported fewer N-insertions in productive TCRs among donors in an Asian-associated ancestry cluster than the approximately 700-donor mean. Specific HLA alleles were associated with around 18,000 TCR beta sequences at a false discovery rate of 0.05 in a later analysis. A later analysis found that most CMV-associated TCR beta chains appeared HLA-restricted, with HLA associations seemingly driven largely by CMV exposure. In an earlier analysis of some 640 of the donors, most TCR beta V segments were observed in productive rearrangements about 87% or about 30% of the time, broadly matching IMGT annotations. Because the 87-base-pair reads could not distinguish some IMGT-functional V segments, including TRBV6-2 and TRBV6-3, those segments were excluded. Roughly uniform sequencing depth across donors was assumed in presence/absence analyses, although this assumption may not hold. It was suggested by the authors that the approach could potentially be generalized to other disease states and immunological phenotypes. Linkage disequilibrium might explain the correlated functional status among segregating V segments, but an unknown experimental factor could not be ruled out. Because HLA typing was missing for some donors at each locus, association tests included only the typed subset. In vitro tests confirmed that a few of the cytomegalovirus-associated TCR beta chains recognize cytomegalovirus antigens. A cluster of highly shared sequence variants was judged likely to be a technical artifact of the sequencing pipeline. V-gene and J-gene trimming of TCR beta chains was associated with a missense DCLRE1C variant in a later genetic analysis, and the association was replicated in an independent cohort.

Sequencing input: PBMCs. The rearranged chain carries TRBV7-8 and TRBJ2-4; the D region possibly corresponds to TRBD2 (6 bases align). This clonotype originated in a man aged 40-50 years in good health and CMV-seropositive. The CDR3 here reads CASSWGYREIAKNIQYF. Here is the DNA: TGTGCCAGCAGCTGGGGGTACCGGGAGATAGCCAAAAACATTCAGTACTTC.